A single sample is the source of the 2 T cell receptor beta chains below, sequenced in a study of Ad26.COV2.S vaccination and SARS-CoV-2 variants. Treatment noted: around 19 received Ad26.COV2.S at low or high dose, single or two shots; about 5 received placebo; per-sample allocation not given. Repertoires come from day 63 after the first vaccine or placebo injection. Profiled with immunoSEQ multiplex PCR; TCRdb holds only in-frame clones, not every one. Of 300,000 to 400,000 clones in the sample, around 84% were seen once. Sequences were derived from peripheral blood, sampled in a trial of Ad26.COV2.S vaccine versus placebo. These receptors were taken from a person aged 18-65 years who received the Ad26.COV2.S COVID-19 vaccine or a placebo.

The V gene is TRBV6-2 or TRBV6-3, the J gene TRBJ2-5; D is perhaps TRBD1 (5 bases). The CDR3 extends over 14 amino acids. The germline CDR1 and CDR2 sequences are MNHEY and SVGEGT. Trimming shortened V by 2 bases and J by 1 base, and 8 bases separated the two germline ends. The CDR3 DNA reads TGTGCCAGCAGTTACGTGGGGCTCCAAGAGACCCAGTACTTC. This codes for CASSYVGLQETQYF.

This rearrangement joins TRBV6-7 to TRBJ1-1; D uncertain. TRBV6-7 is known as an ORF, though its function is uncertain. The germline V and J ends were trimmed by 1 base and 3 bases, with 12 bases remaining between them. The CDR3 is made up of 15 amino acids. Here the CDR3 reads CASSYYSDEYTEAFF. Here the CDR3 DNA reads TGTGCCAGCAGTTACTACTCCGATGAGTACACTGAAGCTTTCTTT.